One sample yielded the 3 T cell receptor beta chains listed below, sequenced in a study of long-term antiretroviral therapy in people with HIV. The run of the v3.0 immunoSEQ assay was at survey level. Sequencing was performed with immunoSEQ multiplex PCR; in TCRdb, only in-frame clones are kept and a portion is missing. This table holds 15,000 to 20,000 clones, 60% to 80% found once. Sequences were derived from unsorted PBMCs, sampled 2.3 years after starting antiretroviral therapy. The receptors stem from a woman in her forties with HIV.

This chain uses TRBV19 with TRBJ2-3, with D unresolved. Germline CDR1 and CDR2: LNHDA and SQIVND (reference sequence). V lost 4 bases to trimming and J lost 2 bases, with 4 bases between them. This CDR3 contains 12 residues. CDR3 in DNA: TGTGCCAGTAGTAGGGACACAGATACGCAGTATTTT. Translating it yields CASSRDTDTQYF.

This sequence joins TRBV5-6 and TRBJ1-1; the D gene is possibly TRBD1 (5 bases). Trimming removed 5 bases at V and 0 bases at J, with 17 bases between. Germline V gene lookup returns CDR1 SGHDT and CDR2 YYEEEE. CDR3 size: 16 residues. The CDR3 DNA sequence: TGTGCCAGCAGTTTCGACAGTACCCCTATGAACACTGAAGCTTTCTTT. Translating gives CASSFDSTPMNTEAFF.

The chain employs TRBV5-1 and TRBJ2-5, with D possibly matching TRBD1 (8 bases). CDR1 and CDR2 (germline): SGHRS, YFSETQ. This CDR3 is 15 amino acids long. The ends were cut back, 4 bases at V and 5 bases at J, with 18 bases in the middle. CDR3 in amino acids: CASSPTGQGGETQYF. CDR3 DNA: TGCGCCAGCAGCCCGACCGGACAGGGAGGGGAGACCCAGTACTTC.